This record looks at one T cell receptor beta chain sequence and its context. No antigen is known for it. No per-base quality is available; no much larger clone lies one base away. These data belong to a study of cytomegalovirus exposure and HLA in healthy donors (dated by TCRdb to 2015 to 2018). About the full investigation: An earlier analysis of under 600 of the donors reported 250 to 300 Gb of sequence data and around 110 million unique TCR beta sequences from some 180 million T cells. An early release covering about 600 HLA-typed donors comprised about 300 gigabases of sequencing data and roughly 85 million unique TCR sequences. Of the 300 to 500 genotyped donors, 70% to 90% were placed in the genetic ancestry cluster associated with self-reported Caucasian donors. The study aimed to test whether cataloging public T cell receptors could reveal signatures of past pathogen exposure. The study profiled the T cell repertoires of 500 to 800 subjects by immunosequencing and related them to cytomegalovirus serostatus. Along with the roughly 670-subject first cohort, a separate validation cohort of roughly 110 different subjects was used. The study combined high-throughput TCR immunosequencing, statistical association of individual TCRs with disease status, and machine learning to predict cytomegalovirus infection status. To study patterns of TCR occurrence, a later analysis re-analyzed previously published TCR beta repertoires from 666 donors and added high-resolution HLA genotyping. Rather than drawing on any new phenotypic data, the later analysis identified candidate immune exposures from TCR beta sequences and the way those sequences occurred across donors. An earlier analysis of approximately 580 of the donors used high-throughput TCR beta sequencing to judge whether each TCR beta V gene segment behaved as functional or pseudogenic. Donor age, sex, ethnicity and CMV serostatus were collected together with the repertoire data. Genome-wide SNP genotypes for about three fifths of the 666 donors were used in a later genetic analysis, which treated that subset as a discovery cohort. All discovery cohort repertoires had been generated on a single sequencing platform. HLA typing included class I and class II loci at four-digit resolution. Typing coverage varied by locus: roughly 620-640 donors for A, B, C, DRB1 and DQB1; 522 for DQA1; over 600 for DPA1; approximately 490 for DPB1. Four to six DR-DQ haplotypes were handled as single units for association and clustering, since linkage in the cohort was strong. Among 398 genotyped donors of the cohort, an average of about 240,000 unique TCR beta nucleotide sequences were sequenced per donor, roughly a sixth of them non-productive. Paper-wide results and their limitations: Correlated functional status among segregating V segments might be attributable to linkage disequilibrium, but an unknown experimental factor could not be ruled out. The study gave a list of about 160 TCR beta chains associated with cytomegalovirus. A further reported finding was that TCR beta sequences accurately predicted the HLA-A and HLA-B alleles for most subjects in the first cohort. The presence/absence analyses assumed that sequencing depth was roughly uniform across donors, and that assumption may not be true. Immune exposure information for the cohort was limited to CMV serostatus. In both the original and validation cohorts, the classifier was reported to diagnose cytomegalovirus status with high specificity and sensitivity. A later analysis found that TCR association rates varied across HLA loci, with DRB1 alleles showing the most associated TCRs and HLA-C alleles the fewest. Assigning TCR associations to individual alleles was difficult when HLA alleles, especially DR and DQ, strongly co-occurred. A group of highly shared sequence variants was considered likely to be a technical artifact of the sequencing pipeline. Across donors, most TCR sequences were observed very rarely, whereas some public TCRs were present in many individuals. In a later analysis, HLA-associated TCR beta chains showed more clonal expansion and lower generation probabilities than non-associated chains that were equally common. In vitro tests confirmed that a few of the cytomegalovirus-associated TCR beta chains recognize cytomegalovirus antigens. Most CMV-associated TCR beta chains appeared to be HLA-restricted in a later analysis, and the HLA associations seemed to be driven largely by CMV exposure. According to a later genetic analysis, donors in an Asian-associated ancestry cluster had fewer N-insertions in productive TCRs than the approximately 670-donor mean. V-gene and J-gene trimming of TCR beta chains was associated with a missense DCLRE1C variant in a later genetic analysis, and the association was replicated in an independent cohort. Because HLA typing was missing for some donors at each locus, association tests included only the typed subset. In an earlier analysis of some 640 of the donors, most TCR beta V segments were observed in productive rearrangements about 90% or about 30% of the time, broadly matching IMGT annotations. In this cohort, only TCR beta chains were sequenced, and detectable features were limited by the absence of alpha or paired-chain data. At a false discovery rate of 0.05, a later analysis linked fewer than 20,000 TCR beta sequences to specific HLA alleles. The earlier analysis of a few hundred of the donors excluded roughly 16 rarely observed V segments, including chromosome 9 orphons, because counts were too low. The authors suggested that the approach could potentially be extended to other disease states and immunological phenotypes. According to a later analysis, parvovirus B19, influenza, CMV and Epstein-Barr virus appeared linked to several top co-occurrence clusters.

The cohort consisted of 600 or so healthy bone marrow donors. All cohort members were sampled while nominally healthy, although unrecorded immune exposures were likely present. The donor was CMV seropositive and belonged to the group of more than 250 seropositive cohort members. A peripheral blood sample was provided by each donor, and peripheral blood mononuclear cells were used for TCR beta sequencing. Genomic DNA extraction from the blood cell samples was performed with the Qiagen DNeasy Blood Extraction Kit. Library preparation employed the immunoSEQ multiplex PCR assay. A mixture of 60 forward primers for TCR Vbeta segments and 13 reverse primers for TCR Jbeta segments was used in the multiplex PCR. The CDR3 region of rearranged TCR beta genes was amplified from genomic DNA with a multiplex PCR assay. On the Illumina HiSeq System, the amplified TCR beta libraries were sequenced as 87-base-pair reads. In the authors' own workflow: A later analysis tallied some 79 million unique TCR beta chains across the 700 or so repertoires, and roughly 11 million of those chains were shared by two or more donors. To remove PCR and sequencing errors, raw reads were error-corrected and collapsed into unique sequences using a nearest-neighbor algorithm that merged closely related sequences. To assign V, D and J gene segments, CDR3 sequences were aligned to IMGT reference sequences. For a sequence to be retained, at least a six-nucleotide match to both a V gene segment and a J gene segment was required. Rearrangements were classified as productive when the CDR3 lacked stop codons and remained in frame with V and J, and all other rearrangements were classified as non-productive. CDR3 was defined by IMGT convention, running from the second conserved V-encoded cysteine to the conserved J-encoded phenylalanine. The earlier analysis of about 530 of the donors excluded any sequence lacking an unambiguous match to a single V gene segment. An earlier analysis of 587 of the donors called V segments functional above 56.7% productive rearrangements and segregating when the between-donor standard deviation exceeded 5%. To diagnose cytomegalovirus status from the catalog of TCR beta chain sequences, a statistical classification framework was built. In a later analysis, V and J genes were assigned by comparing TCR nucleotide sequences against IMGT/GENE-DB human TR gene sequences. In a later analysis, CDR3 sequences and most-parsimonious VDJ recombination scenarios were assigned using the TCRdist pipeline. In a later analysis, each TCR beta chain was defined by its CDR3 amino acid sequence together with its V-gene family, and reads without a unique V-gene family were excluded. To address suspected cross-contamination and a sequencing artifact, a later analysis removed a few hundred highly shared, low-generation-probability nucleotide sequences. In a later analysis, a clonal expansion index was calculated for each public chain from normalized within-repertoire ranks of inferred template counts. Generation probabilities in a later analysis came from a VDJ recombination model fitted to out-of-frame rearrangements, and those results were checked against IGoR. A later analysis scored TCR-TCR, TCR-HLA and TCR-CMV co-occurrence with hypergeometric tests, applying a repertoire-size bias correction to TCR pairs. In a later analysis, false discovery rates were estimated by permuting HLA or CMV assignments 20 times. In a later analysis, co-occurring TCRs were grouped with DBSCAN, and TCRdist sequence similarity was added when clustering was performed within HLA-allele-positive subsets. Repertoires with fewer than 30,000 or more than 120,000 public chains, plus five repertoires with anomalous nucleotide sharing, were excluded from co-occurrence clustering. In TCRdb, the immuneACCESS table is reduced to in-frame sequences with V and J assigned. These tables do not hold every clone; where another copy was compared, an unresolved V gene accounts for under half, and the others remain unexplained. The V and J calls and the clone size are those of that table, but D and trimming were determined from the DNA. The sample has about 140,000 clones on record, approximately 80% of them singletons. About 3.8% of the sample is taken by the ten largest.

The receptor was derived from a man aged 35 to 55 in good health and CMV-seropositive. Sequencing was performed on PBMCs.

The CDR3 protein: CASSEAGGEQYF. The DNA sequence is given as TGTGCCAGCAGTGAAGCTGGGGGCGAGCAGTACTTC. Recombination joined TRBV2 with TRBJ2-5; the D gene could be either TRBD1 or TRBD2, each agreeing at 5 bases. The assigned J gene may be wrong: the sequence end matches TRBJ2-7 better. From the germline V gene, CDR1 is SNHLY and CDR2 is FYNNEI. Reading from cysteine to phenylalanine, the CDR3 counts 12 amino acids. Only CDR3 DNA is held: 36 bases, read in frame from base 1.